These T cell receptor beta chains were read from a single sample in a study of vaccination and CD4 T cells after COVID-19. TCRdb called the PCR reads again in MiXCR, with one record for every CDR3 protein. The data contain fewer than 10,000 distinct CDR3 sequences, 61% of them singletons. Their target antigens are unknown. Specimen: CD4+ T cells from blood, cultured in vitro. These TCRs come from a human donor who had recovered from COVID-19. Each CDR3 is given without its conserved first and last residue.

J	V	CDR3
TRBJ2-7	TRBV27	ASSLGRTSSYEQY
TRBJ1-1	TRBV20-1	RLGGGGTEAF
TRBJ2-7	TRBV28	ASRGVQDEQY
TRBJ1-2	TRBV20-1	SASWRGPNYGYT
TRBJ2-7	TRBV20-1	SARDRLAGVAEQY
TRBJ1-5	TRBV5-4	ASSLREGGEDQPQH
TRBJ2-3	TRBV27	ASSPRGTGEDTQY
TRBJ2-2	TRBV15	ATSREGQRSTGELF
TRBJ2-5	TRBV6-2/TRBV6-3	ATGGKETQY
TRBJ1-2	TRBV19	ATSPDRVDGYT
TRBJ1-5	TRBV27	ASRPPGAGQPQH
TRBJ2-2	TRBV7-3	ASSPILAGELF
TRBJ1-5	TRBV7-8	ASSSQMDQPQH
TRBJ1-6	TRBV11-3	ASSLSIGTGGSPLH
TRBJ1-1	TRBV28	ASSLEGVENTEAF
TRBJ2-7	TRBV25-1	ASRGTAIYEQY
TRBJ1-5	TRBV12-3/TRBV12-4	ASSRTSNQPQH
TRBJ2-3	TRBV24-1	ATSDVLGGDTQY
TRBJ1-5	TRBV6-2/TRBV6-3	ASRQTPRTGEGQPQH
TRBJ2-1	TRBV20-1	SARDLRAGEQF
TRBJ1-2	TRBV5-1	ASSAIPGQGASYGYT
TRBJ2-3	TRBV29-1	SVDPDTDTQY
TRBJ1-2	TRBV20-1	SALRTGGGYT
TRBJ1-5	TRBV12-3/TRBV12-4	ASSLNGNQPQH
TRBJ2-5	TRBV5-4	ASSSEVGQETQY
TRBJ2-1	TRBV10-3	AISAGRETSGLYNEQF
TRBJ2-1	TRBV6-1	ASSFGGGSYNEQF
TRBJ2-1	TRBV6-2/TRBV6-3	ASQIVRGRVEQF
TRBJ1-1	TRBV20-1	SAREGAGNTEAF
TRBJ1-6	TRBV19	ASSIQEGSPLH
TRBJ1-1	TRBV20-1	SARDLVDSLQGTEAF
TRBJ1-6	TRBV6-5	ASSSGRGMNSPLH
TRBJ1-1	TRBV14	ASSQFQKGRGEAF
TRBJ1-1	TRBV7-8	ANSLGGGGNTEAF
TRBJ2-5	TRBV27	ASSTASARIETQY
TRBJ2-5	TRBV4-2	ASSSNSGVGKTQY
TRBJ2-1	TRBV21-1	ASSKPAKRECEDDNEQF
TRBJ1-4	TRBV21-1	ASRGQGKEKLF
TRBJ2-1	TRBV20-1	SAPPPSGTRNEQF
TRBJ2-2	TRBV11-3	ASSLEALGDTGELF
TRBJ2-5	TRBV20-1	SARDSRRRVQETQY
TRBJ1-2	TRBV20-1	SAPRDGG
TRBJ1-2	TRBV30	AWGSGQTSTNYGYT
TRBJ2-5	TRBV21-1	ASSKAYGQGYKETQY
TRBJ2-1	TRBV27	ASSKGLFNEQF
TRBJ1-2	TRBV25-1	ASSERGGNGYT
TRBJ2-3	TRBV7-3	ASSLKTSGRRSTDTQY
TRBJ2-5	TRBV6-1	ASSEGLWGLGETQY
TRBJ2-3	TRBV20-1	SAPSRLASDTQY
TRBJ2-3	TRBV7-9	ASVSLVEPDTQY
TRBJ2-7	TRBV30	AWSVDRGMYEQY
TRBJ1-4	TRBV29-1	SVVSGDQPEKLF
TRBJ1-1	TRBV6-2/TRBV6-3	ASRQGTEAF